These T cell receptor beta chains were read from a single sample in a study of cytomegalovirus exposure and HLA in healthy donors. Profiled with immunoSEQ multiplex PCR; TCRdb holds only in-frame clones, not every one. This table holds about 110,000 clones, 70% to 85% found once. Sequencing used PBMCs. The receptors were sampled from a young woman in good health and CMV-seronegative. Both conserved end residues are part of each CDR3. A D gene is named only where the DNA matches it firmly. Clone size appears in some rows only: once, few, many, or a class for an expanded clone.

v_call,d_call,clone_size,j_call,cdr3_length,cdr3_nt,cdr3_aa
TRBV6-1,NA,NA,TRBJ2-1,11,TGTGCCAGCGCAGGGTACAATGAGCAGTTCTTC,CASAGYNEQFF
TRBV9,NA,NA,TRBJ2-3,13,TGTGCCAGCAGCGTAGGACACTCAGATACGCAGTATTTT,CASSVGHSDTQYF
TRBV4-2,TRBD2,NA,TRBJ2-3,18,TGTGCCAGCAGCCAGGGACTAGCGGGGGCTTTAAGCACAGATACGCAGTATTTT,CASSQGLAGALSTDTQYF
TRBV28,TRBD1,NA,TRBJ1-2,13,TGTGCCAGCAGCCACAGGGGGCAGGGAGGCTACACCTTC,CASSHRGQGGYTF
TRBV7-3,TRBD2,once,TRBJ2-3,17,TGTGCCAGCAGCTTAGATGGCGGGGGGTCCTTCGCAGATACGCAGTATTTT,CASSLDGGGSFADTQYF
TRBV25-1,NA,NA,TRBJ1-2,14,TGTGCCAGCAGTGTTCCAGGGGCAAACTATGGCTACACCTTC,CASSVPGANYGYTF
TRBV18,NA,NA,TRBJ2-1,13,TGTGCCAGCGACGCCCAGGACAGAAATGAGCAGTTCTTC,CASDAQDRNEQFF
TRBV19,TRBD1,NA,TRBJ1-2,15,TGTGCCAGTAGTTCAGACAGGGGAGCTAACTATGGCTACACCTTC,CASSSDRGANYGYTF
TRBV28,TRBD2,once,TRBJ2-3,17,TGTGCCAGCAGCCCTCCGGGGTTAGCGGGGGCCTCAGATACGCAGTATTTT,CASSPPGLAGASDTQYF
TRBV9,NA,NA,TRBJ2-3,12,TGTGCCAGCAGCTGGGGGGCAGATACGCAGTATTTT,CASSWGADTQYF
TRBV2,TRBD1,NA,TRBJ2-1,20,TGTGCCAGCAGCGAAGCCCTGGTTGGGACAGGGGCAAAGTTGGGGGATGAGCAGTTCTTC,CASSEALVGTGAKLGDEQFF
TRBV6-5,TRBD1,NA,TRBJ1-4,16,TGTGCCAGCAGTTACCGGACCGGGACAGCTAATGAAAAACTGTTTTTT,CASSYRTGTANEKLFF
TRBV4-1,TRBD1,NA,TRBJ2-7,14,TGCGCCAGCAGCCGGGGACAGGGGGCTTACGAGCAGTACTTC,CASSRGQGAYEQYF
TRBV19,TRBD1,NA,TRBJ1-5,15,TGTGCCAGTAGTAAGGGACAGATCTTCGGGCAGCCCCAGCATTTT,CASSKGQIFGQPQHF
TRBV5-6,TRBD2,NA,TRBJ2-2,18,TGTGCCAGCAGCTTGGAGGCTTCGGGGGGAAGGATGACCGGGGAGCTGTTTTTT,CASSLEASGGRMTGELFF